One T cell receptor (beta chain) is described in this entry. Clones were read by immunoSEQ multiplex PCR, and TCRdb kept only the in-frame ones, dropping some. This sample yields about 130,000 clones, of which roughly 92% are seen a single time; about 1.1% belongs to the top ten. Germline loops: CDR1 MNHEY, CDR2 SVGAGI. V dropped 6 bases and J dropped 5; count of bases not matched to a gene: 6. The CDR3 is made up of 13 amino acids. This record comes from a study of T cell responses to AZD1222 COVID-19 vaccine. This rearrangement joins TRBV6-5 to TRBJ1-1, with 7 bases matching TRBD1. The sequencing here drew on peripheral blood, taken 28 days after the second AZD1222 dose. This TCR derives from an adult who received the AZD1222 COVID-19 vaccine. CDR3 amino acids: CASRNRGGTEAFF. The DNA of the CDR3 is TGTGCCAGCAGAAACAGGGGAGGGACTGAAGCTTTCTTT.